These 28 T cell receptor beta chains were sequenced from one sample in a study of cytomegalovirus exposure and HLA in healthy donors. Researchers ran the PCR with 60 Vbeta and 13 Jbeta primers. Only in-frame clones appear in the TCRdb table, and some are missing; sequencing was by immunoSEQ multiplex PCR. There are about 110,000 clones in the sample; around two thirds occur only once, and 8.2% lies in the top ten. The sequencing input was PBMCs. The receptors derive from a woman aged 40 to 50 in good health and CMV-seropositive.

The chain links TRBV9 to TRBJ2-7; a weak D match, TRBD1 (5 bases). Between the trimmed V and J ends, which lost 3 bases and 0 bases, there was a span of 7 bases. Germline CDR1 reads SGDLS; CDR2 reads YYNGEE. The CDR3 runs to 13 residues. Here the CDR3 reads CASSGQGSYEQYF. CDR3 in DNA: TGTGCCAGCAGCGGGCAGGGCTCCTACGAGCAGTACTTC.

The CDR3 nucleotides read TGTGCCAGCAGTGAAGCTTTCACAGGTGCTGAAAAACTGTTTTTT. Protein: CASSEAFTGAEKLFF. V gene TRBV2 combines with J gene TRBJ1-4; the D gene is possibly TRBD1 (5 bases). V shed 0 bases and J shed 7 bases, with 12 bases lying between them. The CDR3 extends over 15 amino acids. Looked up from germline, CDR1 is SNHLY and CDR2 is FYNNEI.

This clone was seen a handful of times. The chain recombines TRBV6-1 with TRBJ1-1; a weak D match, TRBD1 (6 bases). Trimming stripped 7 bases from V and 5 bases from J, with 17 bases between. There are 14 residues in the CDR3. Germline assignment: CDR1 MNHNS and CDR2 SASEGT. CDR3 DNA sequence: TGTGCCAGCAATCAAGACAGGATGAGGACTGAAGCTTTCTTT. Amino acid sequence: CASNQDRMRTEAFF.

This clone was counted once. The chain is built from TRBV5-1 and TRBJ1-1; no reliable D call. The germline V gene encodes CDR1 SGHRS and CDR2 YFSETQ. The V end lost 0 bases, the J end lost 8 bases, and 17 bases lay between the germline ends. The CDR3 runs to 15 residues. CDR3 bases: TGCGCCAGCAGCTTGGAAGGGTTAACGGTAGCGGAAGCTTTCTTT. Translating it yields CASSLEGLTVAEAFF.

V is TRBV7-2 and J is TRBJ1-6, with unresolved D. V was trimmed by 5 bases and J by 14 bases, leaving 16 bases between them. The CDR3 runs to 13 residues. CDR1 and CDR2 from the germline V gene are SGHTA and FQGNSA. The CDR3 bases are TGTGCCAGCAGCCCCGGGCGGGGTATATCCCTCCACTTT. Amino acids: CASSPGRGISLHF.

The V and J genes are TRBV6-5 and TRBJ1-3; no definite D call. Germline-derived CDR1 and CDR2 are MNHEY and SVGAGI. Trimming pared 4 bases from V and 4 bases from J, leaving 11 bases between. The CDR3 consists of 14 residues. The CDR3 region has the DNA TGTGCCAGCAGTTCCTCCCGGGAAGGAAACACCATATATTTT. It encodes CASSSSREGNTIYF.

This clone turned up a few times. This sequence joins TRBV4-1 and TRBJ2-5; weak D call: TRBD1 (5 bases). The V and J ends lost 1 base and 4 bases respectively, with 10 bases between them. This CDR3 has 14 amino acids. Germline values: CDR1 MGHRA, CDR2 YSYEKL. The CDR3 protein is CASSQVLGVETQYF. The DNA of the CDR3 is TGCGCCAGCAGCCAAGTCCTAGGGGTAGAGACCCAGTACTTC.

The gene calls are TRBV29-1 and TRBJ1-1; D remains unclear. The CDR3 has 13 amino acids. Between the trimmed V and J ends, which lost 5 bases and 0 bases, there was a span of 10 bases. Germline CDR1 SQVTM, CDR2 ANQGSEA. The CDR3, as DNA: TGCAGCGTTCGCCAGAACATGAACACTGAAGCTTTCTTT. Its translation is CSVRQNMNTEAFF.

The chain joins TRBV9 to TRBJ1-1; D uncertain. The germline gives CDR1 SGDLS, CDR2 YYNGEE. V lost 3 bases and J 6 bases, leaving 9 bases between the germline ends. The CDR3 has 12 amino acids. For the CDR3, the DNA is TGTGCCAGCAGCGGAGGAGAGCCTGAAGCTTTCTTT. Its translation is CASSGGEPEAFF.

This chain uses TRBV5-4 with TRBJ2-6, with D perhaps matching TRBD1 (6 bases). V lost 4 bases to trimming and J lost 2 bases, with 13 bases between them. The CDR3 extends over 16 amino acids. Germline V gene sequence: CDR1 SGHNT, CDR2 YYREEE (reference sequence). The CDR3 region is CASSALQGPGANVLTF. The CDR3 DNA follows: TGTGCCAGCAGCGCGTTACAGGGACCTGGGGCCAACGTCCTGACTTTC.

This chain links TRBV7-2 with TRBJ2-1; 8 bases fit TRBD1. V was pared by 6 bases and J by 5 bases, with 3 bases of the junction left unmatched. Per germline, CDR1 SGHTA and CDR2 FQGNSA. CDR3 length: 13 residues. CDR3 sequence (DNA): TGTGCCAGCAGGACAGGGGTGAACAATGAGCAGTTCTTC. Its protein is CASRTGVNNEQFF.

V is TRBV6-1 and J is TRBJ1-2; D remains unclear. Germline V gene sequence: CDR1 MNHNS, CDR2 SASEGT. The V end lost 1 base, the J end lost 5 bases, and 11 bases lay between the germline ends. CDR3 size: 14 residues. For the CDR3, the DNA is TGTGCCAGCAGTGAAGGATACAGAAGATATGGCTACACCTTC. Translating gives CASSEGYRRYGYTF.

The V call is TRBV4-3, the J call TRBJ1-2; the D is unclear. The V end lost 5 bases, the J end lost 2 bases, and 12 bases lay between the germline ends. The length of the CDR3 is 14 residues. Germline loops: CDR1 LGHNA, CDR2 YSLEER. The CDR3 region has the DNA TGCGCCAGCAGCTCCTCCTTACGGAACTATGGCTACACCTTC. Amino acids: CASSSSLRNYGYTF.

The rearrangement uses TRBV5-1 and TRBJ2-7, with a weak D call TRBD1 (5 bases). Trimming pared 5 bases from V and 0 bases from J, leaving 12 bases between. The CDR3 is 14 amino acids. CDR1 is SGHRS and CDR2 is YFSETQ in the germline V gene. CDR3 amino acids: CASSGRTGSYEQYF. In DNA, the CDR3 is TGCGCCAGCAGTGGACGAACAGGCTCCTACGAGCAGTACTTC.

This chain joins TRBV15 and TRBJ1-5, with D possibly being TRBD1 (5 bases). The CDR3 runs 15 residues. Germline V lookup: CDR1 LNHNV, CDR2 YYDKDF (reference sequence). V lost 1 base and J 3 bases, leaving 10 bases between the germline ends. The chain's CDR3 is CATSRGPGLNQPQHF. DNA for the CDR3: TGTGCCACCAGCAGAGGCCCAGGGCTCAATCAGCCCCAGCATTTT.

This sequence joins TRBV10-3 and TRBJ2-3; 7 nucleotides match TRBD1. Germline V gene sequence: CDR1 ENHRY, CDR2 SYGVKD. V was pared by 0 bases and J by 9 bases, with 3 bases of the junction left unmatched. The CDR3 is 13 residues long. CDR3 region: CAISESQGTTQYF. The CDR3 DNA reads as TGTGCCATCAGTGAGTCACAGGGGACCACGCAGTATTTT.

This clone was seen a single time. The chain couples TRBV19 to TRBJ2-7, with D tentatively TRBD1 (6 bases). The V and J ends lost 1 base and 6 bases respectively, with 10 bases between them. The length of the CDR3 is 13 residues. Germline V gene sequence: CDR1 LNHDA, CDR2 SQIVND (reference sequence). CDR3 loop: CASSIGTAPEQYF. The CDR3 DNA follows: TGTGCCAGTAGTATAGGGACAGCCCCCGAGCAGTACTTC.

The chain joins TRBV28 to TRBJ2-3; 11 bases agree with TRBD2. This CDR3 region has 16 residues. Looked up from germline, CDR1 is MDHEN and CDR2 is SYDVKM. J was trimmed by 6 bases and V by 5 bases; bases with no gene match: 10. CDR3 loop: CASSVLSGGAGDTQYF. CDR3 bases: TGTGCCAGCAGTGTTCTTAGCGGGGGGGCAGGGGATACGCAGTATTTT.

V and J are TRBV11-2 and TRBJ2-7, with D unresolved. Germline CDR1 is SGHAT and CDR2 is FQNNGV. V was clipped by 5 bases and J by 5 bases, with 10 bases between them. CDR3 size: 12 residues. The CDR3, as DNA: TGTGCCAGCAGCGCCCACAGAAACGAGCAGTACTTC. This sequence encodes CASSAHRNEQYF. The whole variable domain, filled in from reference TRBV11-2 and TRBJ2-7, reads EAGVAQSPRYKIIEKRQSVAFWCNPISGHATLYWYQQILGQGPKLLIQFQNNGVVDDSQLPKDRFSAERLKGVDSTLKIQPAKLEDSAVYLCASSAHRNEQYFGPGTRLTVT.

This rearrangement joins TRBV11-2 to TRBJ1-2, with D maybe TRBD1 (5 bases). V lost 6 bases and J 4 bases, leaving 12 bases between the germline ends. Looked up from germline, CDR1 is SGHAT and CDR2 is FQNNGV. This CDR3 has 13 residues. CDR3 sequence reads: CASSSGLGYGYTF. The CDR3 nucleotides read TGTGCCAGCAGTTCAGGGTTGGGCTATGGCTACACCTTC.

This clone was picked up one time. The chain is built from TRBV6-1 and TRBJ2-7; TRBD1 might be the D (6 bases). CDR1 is MNHNS and CDR2 is SASEGT in the germline V gene. The CDR3 has 12 residues. Trimming took off 4 bases at V and 4 bases at J, with 8 bases between the two ends. In nucleotides, the CDR3 is TGTGCCAGCAGTGTCCAGGGGTACGAGCAGTACTTC. Translating gives CASSVQGYEQYF.

This rearrangement joins TRBV27 to TRBJ2-1, with TRBD2 identical over 7 bases. The V gene's germline CDR1 is MNHEY and CDR2 SMNVEV (reference sequence). This CDR3 comprises 15 residues. V was pared by 8 bases and J by 2 bases, with 9 bases of the junction left unmatched. DNA of the CDR3: TGTGCCAGCTCGAATCGCGGGGGACCCTACAATGAGCAGTTCTTC. It codes for CASSNRGGPYNEQFF.

The count of this clone is one. The genes are TRBV5-1 and TRBJ1-1; perhaps TRBD1 as D (6 bases). Trimming stripped 3 bases from V and 7 bases from J, with 13 bases between. Germline V gives CDR1 SGHRS, CDR2 YFSETQ. The length of the CDR3 is 13 residues. In DNA form, the CDR3 reads TGCGCCAGCAGCTCACAGGGATCCGATGAAGCTTTCTTT. Residues: CASSSQGSDEAFF.

This clone was seen a few times. V is TRBV7-9 and J is TRBJ2-1, with TRBD2 identical over 14 bases. Unmatched junction bases numbered 7, after V lost 5 bases and J lost 4 bases. CDR1 is SEHNR, CDR2 FQNEAQ, per germline (reference sequence). The CDR3 is 17 amino acids. The DNA for the CDR3 is TGTGCCAGCAGCCCCGGACTAGCGGGGGGACTTTACAATGAGCAGTTCTTC. Its translation is CASSPGLAGGLYNEQFF. Full variable domain (outside the CDR3, taken from reference TRBV7-9 and TRBJ2-1): DTGVSQNPRHKITKRGQNVTFRCDPISEHNRLYWYRQTLGQGPEFLTYFQNEAQLEKSRLLSDRFSAERPKGSFSTLEIQRTEQGDSAMYLCASSPGLAGGLYNEQFFGPGTRLTVL.

The chain employs TRBV4-3 and TRBJ1-6; D call uncertain. The V gene lost 1 base and the J gene lost 5 bases, with 6 bases spanning the gap. Per germline, CDR1 LGHNA and CDR2 YSLEER. This CDR3 has 14 amino acids. The CDR3 sequence: CASSQGENNSPLHF. In DNA form, the CDR3 reads TGCGCCAGCAGCCAAGGAGAGAATAATTCACCCCTCCACTTT.

J is TRBJ1-1 and V is TRBV2, with TRBD1 as a possible D gene (6 bases). This CDR3 has 14 residues. Germline loops: CDR1 SNHLY, CDR2 FYNNEI. V lost 6 bases and J lost 0, with 11 bases in between. CDR3 sequence: CASSGQRVNTEAFF. CDR3 coding DNA: TGTGCCAGCAGCGGACAGAGGGTGAACACTGAAGCTTTCTTT. The whole variable domain, remainder taken from reference TRBV2 and TRBJ1-1, is EPEVTQTPSHQVTQMGQEVILRCVPISNHLYFYWYRQILGQKVEFLVSFYNNEISEKSEIFDDQFSVERPDGSNFTLKIRSTKLEDSAMYFCASSGQRVNTEAFFGQGTRLTVV.

This clone was observed a handful of times. The chain links TRBV5-4 to TRBJ2-7, with 12 positions matching TRBD2. This CDR3 region has 15 residues. Germline-derived CDR1 and CDR2 are SGHNT and YYREEE (reference sequence). Unmatched junction bases numbered 5, after V lost 4 bases and J lost 3 bases. The CDR3 nucleotides read TGTGCCAGCAGCCAACTAGCGGGGGGTAACTACGAGCAGTACTTC. Translating gives CASSQLAGGNYEQYF.

The sample holds a few counts of this clone. The J gene is TRBJ1-4, the V gene TRBV2; possibly TRBD1 for D (5 bases). V was pared by 3 bases and J by 7 bases, with 12 bases between. This CDR3 contains 14 residues. The germline gives CDR1 SNHLY, CDR2 FYNNEI. The CDR3 DNA is TGTGCCAGCAGTGATCGGCAGGGTGTTGAAAAACTGTTTTTT. Translating gives CASSDRQGVEKLFF. Full variable domain (rest looked up from reference TRBV2 and TRBJ1-4): EPEVTQTPSHQVTQMGQEVILRCVPISNHLYFYWYRQILGQKVEFLVSFYNNEISEKSEIFDDQFSVERPDGSNFTLKIRSTKLEDSAMYFCASSDRQGVEKLFFGSGTQLSVL.